The entry below describes one T cell receptor beta chain. What it recognizes is unknown. Individual cDNA molecules received unique molecular identifiers. A single record per CDR3 protein comes from TCRdb applying MiXCR to the 5' RACE reads. This sample has around 55,000 distinct CDR3 sequences, with about 16% found just once. This specimen comes from a study of early T cells in non-severe SARS-CoV-2 infection. Study-level background: RNA in bulk from unsorted whole blood was sequenced, and chains were unpaired. Study conclusions and caveats: Private and CD4 specificities were missed by VDJdb matching, which favored anti-spike CD8 responses.

The CDR3 loop spans 13 amino acids. Germline assignment: CDR1 MDHEN and CDR2 SYDVKM. The germline V and J ends were trimmed by 8 bases and 6 bases, with 17 bases remaining between them. The starting material was whole blood, obtained at baseline. The chain employs TRBV28 and TRBJ2-7, with a tentative D call TRBD1 (6 bases). The origin of this receptor is an adult who was a healthcare worker with PCR-confirmed SARS-CoV-2 infection or an uninfected control (not recorded which). For the CDR3, the DNA is TGTGCCAGCCGATCCGGGACAATGATCGAGCAGTACTTC. This gives the protein CASRSGTMIEQYF. The variable domain in full, completed from reference TRBV28 and TRBJ2-7, reads DVKVTQSSRYLVKRTGEKVFLECVQDMDHENMFWYRQDPGLGLRLIYFSYDVKMKEKGDIPEGYSVSREKKERFSLILESASTNQTSMYLCASRSGTMIEQYFGPGTRLTVT.